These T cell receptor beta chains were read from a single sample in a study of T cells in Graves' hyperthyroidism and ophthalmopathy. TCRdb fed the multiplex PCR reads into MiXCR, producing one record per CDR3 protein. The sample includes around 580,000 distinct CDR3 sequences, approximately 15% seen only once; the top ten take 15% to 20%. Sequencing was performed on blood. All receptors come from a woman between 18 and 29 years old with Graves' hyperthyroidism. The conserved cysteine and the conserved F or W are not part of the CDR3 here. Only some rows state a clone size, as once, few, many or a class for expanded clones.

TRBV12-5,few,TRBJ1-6,ASGLVLQGANSPLH
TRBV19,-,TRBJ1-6,ASSAIEVLSPLH
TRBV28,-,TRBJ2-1,ASSTLAGDRF
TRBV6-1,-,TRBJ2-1,ASSVAGGPRNEQF
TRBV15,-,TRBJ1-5,ATSTSVSNQPQH
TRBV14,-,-,ASSQVEGTRYEQF
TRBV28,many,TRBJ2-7,ASSLDRAHSYEQY
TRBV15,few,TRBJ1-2,ATSRDQGHGYT
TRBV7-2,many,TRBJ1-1,ASSLRFGNTEAF
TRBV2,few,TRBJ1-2,ASRGTGGWGYT
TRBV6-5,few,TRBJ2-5,ASSYLRGRRQLETQY
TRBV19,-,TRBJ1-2,ASSSYSTGSVSYT
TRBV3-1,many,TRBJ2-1,ASSRSVGLAATVEQF
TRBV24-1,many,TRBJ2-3,ATSPGTGDVTQY